Listed here are 6 T cell receptor beta chains from one sample, sequenced in a study of patients and donors after allogeneic stem cell transplantation. TCRdb re-called the RT-PCR reads with MiXCR, one entry per CDR3 protein. The sample has about 40,000 distinct CDR3 sequences, roughly 30% seen once; the top ten hold 72%. The material sequenced was blood, either unsorted or a sorted T cell fraction (not recorded which). The receptors were gathered from a human donor who was either an allogeneic HSCT recipient or a stem cell or donor lymphocyte infusion donor (not recorded which). It is not recorded whose cells these are; they may come from a transplant donor.

The rearrangement joins TRBV20-1 to TRBJ2-7, with 9 bases aligning to TRBD2. CDR1 is DFQATT and CDR2 is SNEGSKA in the germline V gene (reference sequence). V shed 6 bases, J shed 0 bases, and the junction held 6 bases outside the gene matches. The length of the CDR3 is 14 residues. The CDR3 reads CSATSGRSSYEQYF. The CDR3 bases are TGCAGTGCCACCAGCGGGAGGAGCTCCTACGAGCAGTACTTC.

V usage is TRBV24-1 and J usage is TRBJ2-5; D remains ambiguous. The CDR3 is made up of 14 amino acids. V was cut by 4 bases and J by 5 bases, with 13 bases left in between. Germline CDR1 reads KGHDR; CDR2 reads SFDVKD. The CDR3 here is CATSEGHGRETQYF. The CDR3 DNA sequence: TGTGCCACCAGTGAAGGTCATGGAAGGGAGACCCAGTACTTC.

The J gene is TRBJ1-2, the V gene TRBV4-1; D not certain. Trimming took off 0 bases at V and 3 bases at J, with 17 bases between the two ends. Germline V CDR1 and CDR2: MGHRA, YSYEKL. The CDR3 has 17 amino acids. The CDR3 DNA follows: TGCGCCAGCAGCCAAGATGGGGAACTTCTAAGTGACTATGGCTACACCTTC. Protein: CASSQDGELLSDYGYTF.

This clonotype was counted between two and nine times. V is TRBV6-5 and J is TRBJ1-6; D is uncertain. The CDR3 has 16 residues. In germline, CDR1 is MNHEY, CDR2 SVGAGI. Trimming took off 2 bases at V and 7 bases at J, with 15 bases between the two ends. DNA for the CDR3: TGTGCCAGCAGTTACGACCCGGGGTACCTGAATTCACCCCTCCACTTT. Its protein is CASSYDPGYLNSPLHF.

The chain carries TRBV4-2 and TRBJ1-3, with a tentative D call TRBD1 (5 bases). V was shortened by 1 base and J by 4 bases, with 11 bases between the two germline ends. The CDR3 runs 15 residues. Germline CDR1 is LGHNA and CDR2 is YNFKEQ. The CDR3, as DNA: TGTGCCAGCAGCCAAGTTACAGGAAGGGGAAACACCATATATTTT. Its protein product is CASSQVTGRGNTIYF.

Comment on this clonotype: The junction departs from germline at one end; a sequencing error may be responsible. V and J are TRBV7-8 and TRBJ2-4; maybe TRBD1 (6 bases). The CDR3 extends over 12 amino acids. Germline V gene lookup returns CDR1 SGHVS and CDR2 FQNEAQ. DNA of the CDR3: TGTGCCAGCAGCCCAAACTCCGCGACAGGACACTTC. This encodes CASSPNSATGHF.